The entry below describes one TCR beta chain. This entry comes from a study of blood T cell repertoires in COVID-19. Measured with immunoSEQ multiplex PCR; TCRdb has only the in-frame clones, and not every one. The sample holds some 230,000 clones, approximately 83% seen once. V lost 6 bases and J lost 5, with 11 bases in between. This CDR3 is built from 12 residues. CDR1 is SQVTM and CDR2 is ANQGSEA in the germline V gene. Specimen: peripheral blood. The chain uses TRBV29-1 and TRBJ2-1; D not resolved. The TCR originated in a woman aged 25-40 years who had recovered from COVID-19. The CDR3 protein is CSVPRHDNEQFF. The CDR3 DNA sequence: TGCAGCGTCCCGCGCCATGACAATGAGCAGTTCTTC.